The 27 T cell receptor beta chains reported below all come from one sample, sequenced in a study of T cell repertoires in cytomegalovirus infection (dated by TCRdb to between 2018 and 2021). Sequencing relied on an Illumina HiSeq 1500. TCRdb reran the public reads through fastp at Q25 and MiXCR, keeping productive beta chains. Each CDR3 protein gets just one entry, which takes the most common genes and DNA from the rows behind it. Here the sample has around 900,000 distinct CDR3 sequences; roughly 30% occur a single time. In total, the top ten clones hold around 15% of the sample. These receptors have no known antigen. Reading the label with the study, this specimen's treatment or condition is: in vitro stimulation with specific CMV peptide epitopes to enrich CMV-specific T cells. The specimen comprised cultured CD8+ T cells from PBMCs, sampled from culture after CMV antigen stimulation. These receptors originate from a human donor in good health (CMV status not recorded). Some clones in this sample may be carry-over from other donors' samples.

This clonotype has just a few counts. V is TRBV5-6 and J is TRBJ2-1, with 8 bases identical to TRBD2. Germline V gene sequence: CDR1 SGHDT, CDR2 YYEEEE. V dropped 3 bases and J dropped 7; count of bases not matched to a gene: 12. This CDR3 is built from 16 residues. The DNA of the CDR3 is TGTGCCAGCAGCTCGGAAAAGCGGGGGCCCTTAAATGAGCAGTTCTTC. Translating gives CASSSEKRGPLNEQFF.

This clonotype was counted a few times. The V call is TRBV19, the J call TRBJ2-7, with TRBD1 identical over 9 bases. CDR3 length: 13 amino acids. V gave up 10 bases and J gave up 7 bases; unmatched junction bases: 11. Germline V gene data show CDR1 as LNHDA and CDR2 as SQIVND (reference sequence). DNA of the CDR3: TGTGCCACTCGGGACAGGGTAATAGGTGAGCAGTACTTC. Its protein product is CATRDRVIGEQYF. Drawing the rest from reference TRBV19 and TRBJ2-7, the complete variable domain is DGGITQSPKYLFRKEGQNVTLSCEQNLNHDAMYWYRQDPGQGLRLIYYSQIVNDFQKGDIAEGYSVSREKKESFPLTVTSAQKNPTAFYLCATRDRVIGEQYFGPGTRLTVT.

In its sample, this clonotype was seen a few times. The chain uses TRBV12-3 or TRBV12-4 and TRBJ2-3; weak D call: TRBD1 (5 bases). Trimming shortened V by 3 bases and J by 3 bases, and 10 bases separated the two germline ends. The length of the CDR3 is 14 residues. CDR3 protein: CASSLGPITDTQYF. DNA of the CDR3: TGTGCCAGCAGTTTGGGGCCCATAACAGATACGCAGTATTTT.

The sample holds a few counts of this clonotype. The chain uses TRBV7-9 and TRBJ2-3; TRBD2 aligns across 9 bases. The germline CDR1 and CDR2 sequences are SEHNR and FQNEAQ (reference sequence). The CDR3 covers 17 residues. Trimming cost V 2 bases and J 1 base; bases outside gene matches: 7. This chain's CDR3 is CASSLMVSSGGTDTQYF. CDR3 coding DNA: TGTGCCAGCAGCTTAATGGTGTCTAGCGGGGGCACAGATACGCAGTATTTT.

This clonotype was observed a few times. The rearrangement joins TRBV5-4 to TRBJ1-2; D unresolved. V was shortened by 0 bases and J by 8 bases, with 14 bases between the two germline ends. The CDR3 spans 14 residues. Germline CDR1 reads SGHNT; CDR2 reads YYREEE (reference sequence). CDR3 residues: CASSLEASTGGYTF. DNA for the CDR3: TGTGCCAGCAGCTTGGAGGCCAGCACGGGCGGCTACACCTTC.

The chain links TRBV4-1 to TRBJ1-1; 10 nucleotides align to TRBD1. From germline, CDR1 is MGHRA and CDR2 YSYEKL. J lost 4 bases, V lost 4 bases, and 3 bases had no gene match. The CDR3 extends over 14 amino acids. This CDR3 reads CASSRGQGPTEAFF. In DNA, the CDR3 is TGCGCCAGCAGCCGGGGACAGGGGCCCACTGAAGCTTTCTTT.

The chain uses TRBV20-1 and TRBJ2-3; weak D call: TRBD2 (5 bases). Germline V gene sequence: CDR1 DFQATT, CDR2 SNEGSKA (reference sequence). The CDR3 contains 11 residues. Deletions cut 3 bases from V and 7 bases from J, with 8 bases between. CDR3 region: CSAREANTQYF. Written as DNA, the CDR3 is TGCAGTGCTAGGGAGGCGAATACGCAGTATTTT.

The DNA of the CDR3 is TGCGCCAGCAGTGAAGGTAGCCCAGATACGCAGTATTTT. This translates into CASSEGSPDTQYF. The chain joins TRBV10-1 to TRBJ2-3; D ambiguous. The length of the CDR3 is 13 residues. Germline V gene lookup returns CDR1 WNHNN and CDR2 SYGVQD (reference sequence). Trimming removed 3 bases at V and 4 bases at J, with 8 bases between.

There are many counts of this clonotype. The gene calls are TRBV7-8 and TRBJ2-7; TRBD1 matches at 10 bases. This CDR3 region has 15 residues. The V gene's germline CDR1 is SGHVS and CDR2 FQNEAQ. The V and J ends lost 3 bases and 4 bases, in that order; junction bases with no gene match: 6. The CDR3 bases are TGTGCCAGCAGCTTGGTCCGGGACAGGGGTTACGAGCAGTACTTC. Translation gives CASSLVRDRGYEQYF.

The rearrangement joins TRBV2 to TRBJ2-7; D is perhaps TRBD1 or TRBD2 (5 bases each). V was pared by 0 bases and J by 3 bases, with 15 bases between. The CDR3 extends over 16 amino acids. CDR1 SNHLY and CDR2 FYNNEI come from the germline V gene. CDR3 protein: CASSEALRGRNYEQYF. As DNA, the CDR3 is TGTGCCAGCAGTGAAGCGCTTCGGGGACGTAACTACGAGCAGTACTTC.

Only a few counts were recorded for this clonotype. The genes are TRBV20-1 and TRBJ1-5, with D uncertain. Germline V gene sequence: CDR1 DFQATT, CDR2 SNEGSKA (reference sequence). V was clipped by 0 bases and J by 0 bases, with 9 bases between them. The CDR3 totals 15 residues. The CDR3 region has the DNA TGCAGTGCTAGAGAACAGCCTTATAGCAATCAGCCCCAGCATTTT. This encodes CSAREQPYSNQPQHF.

J is TRBJ1-2 and V is TRBV6-2 or TRBV6-3; a weak D match, TRBD1 (6 bases). The CDR3 is made up of 13 amino acids. Germline CDR1 and CDR2: MNHEY and SVGEGT. Trimming shortened V by 2 bases and J by 6 bases, and 10 bases separated the two germline ends. The CDR3: CASSYGQLDGYTF. The CDR3 nucleotides read TGTGCCAGCAGTTACGGACAGCTGGATGGCTACACCTTC.

This clonotype was observed a handful of times. The chain recombines TRBV29-1 with TRBJ2-7; D is ambiguous. Germline CDR1 and CDR2: SQVTM and ANQGSEA. The germline V and J ends were trimmed by 3 bases and 2 bases, with 8 bases remaining between them. The CDR3 is 12 residues long. CDR3 in DNA: TGCAGCGTTGAGATAGGGCCCTACGAGCAGTACTTC. This codes for CSVEIGPYEQYF.

The V and J genes are TRBV28 and TRBJ2-7; maybe TRBD1 (7 bases). The CDR3 spans 17 residues. CDR1 and CDR2 (germline): MDHEN, SYDVKM. V gave up 2 bases and J gave up 4 bases, with 21 bases separating them. The CDR3 DNA reads as TGTGCCAGCAGTTTAAGCCGTTCAGGGGGGCCGTGGTACGAGCAGTACGTC. It encodes CASSLSRSGGPWYEQYV.

The chain links TRBV6-2 or TRBV6-3 to TRBJ2-1; no reliable D call. The CDR3 extends over 15 amino acids. V lost 8 bases, J lost 2 bases, and 16 bases lay in between. Germline V gives CDR1 MNHEY, CDR2 SVGEGT. The CDR3 reads CASWTRDSTYNEQFF. The CDR3 DNA reads TGTGCCAGCTGGACCCGAGACTCCACCTACAATGAGCAGTTCTTC.

A few counts support this clonotype. The chain joins TRBV25-1 to TRBJ1-1, with no clear D. Germline V gives CDR1 MGHDK, CDR2 SYGVNS. V was shortened by 0 bases and J by 3 bases, with 11 bases between the two germline ends. The CDR3 covers 15 residues. This CDR3 reads CASSEYESVDTEAFF. The CDR3 DNA follows: TGTGCCAGCAGTGAATATGAGAGCGTGGACACTGAAGCTTTCTTT.

This chain connects TRBV27 to TRBJ2-3, with TRBD2 identical over 11 bases. CDR3 size: 16 residues. V lost 2 bases, J lost 4 bases, and 5 bases stayed unmatched. Germline V gene sequence: CDR1 MNHEY, CDR2 SMNVEV (reference sequence). The CDR3 region has the DNA TGTGCCAGCAGTTTACTAGCGGGGGGAGGTCCAGATACGCAGTATTTT. It encodes CASSLLAGGGPDTQYF.

The chain employs TRBV7-6 and TRBJ1-4, with D maybe TRBD1 (5 bases). Per germline, CDR1 SGHVS and CDR2 FNYEAQ. V lost 1 base and J lost 5, with 17 bases in between. The CDR3 totals 17 residues. As DNA, the CDR3 is TGTGCCAGCAGCTTAGACTTTCTCCCAGGGATAAATGAAAAACTGTTTTTT. Translation gives CASSLDFLPGINEKLFF.

In its sample, this clonotype was seen a few times. V gene TRBV6-5 combines with J gene TRBJ1-2; TRBD1 might be the D (6 bases). The germline V gene has CDR1 MNHEY and CDR2 SVGAGI. V dropped 4 bases and J dropped 1 base, with 16 bases sitting between them. This CDR3 contains 16 residues. CDR3 in amino acids: CASSLNRALLNYGYTF. The CDR3 nucleotides are TGTGCCAGCAGTTTGAACAGGGCCCTCCTTAACTATGGCTACACCTTC.

In the case of this clonotype: Compared with germline, one end of the junction differs, possibly owing to a read error. The rearrangement links TRBV7-9 to TRBJ1-4; the D is unclear. Looked up from germline, CDR1 is SEHNR and CDR2 is FQNEAQ (reference sequence). This CDR3 spans 15 amino acids. CDR3 sequence: CASSFLEQIDEKLIF. In nucleotides, the CDR3 is TGTGCCAGCAGCTTCTTGGAACAGATAGATGAAAAACTGATTTTT. Supplemented by reference TRBV7-9 and TRBJ1-4, the full variable domain reads DTGVSQNPRHKITKRGQNVTFRCDPISEHNRLYWYRQTLGQGPEFLTYFQNEAQLEKSRLLSDRFSAERPKGSFSTLEIQRTEQGDSAMYLCASSFLEQIDEKLIFGSGTQLSVL.

The chain links TRBV5-6 to TRBJ2-7, with unresolved D. Per germline, CDR1 SGHDT and CDR2 YYEEEE. This CDR3 has 12 residues. Trimming removed 4 bases from V and 2 bases from J, with 7 bases in between. The CDR3 protein is CASSIRPYEQYF. In DNA form, the CDR3 reads TGTGCCAGCAGCATACGGCCCTACGAGCAGTACTTC.

This clonotype was recorded at least ten times. This sequence joins TRBV7-9 and TRBJ2-7; D not certain. Germline V gene data show CDR1 as SEHNR and CDR2 as FQNEAQ (reference sequence). The length of the CDR3 is 13 residues. Trimming removed 5 bases from V and 2 bases from J, with 10 bases in between. The CDR3 nucleotides are TGTGCCAGCAGCCCGGACGGAGCCTACGAGCAGTACTTC. This encodes CASSPDGAYEQYF.

In this sample, this clonotype turned up a few times. V usage is TRBV18 and J usage is TRBJ2-7; tentatively, D is TRBD1 (6 bases). Trimming took off 2 bases at V and 4 bases at J, with 12 bases between the two ends. CDR1 and CDR2 (germline): KGHSH, LQKENI. This CDR3 is built from 14 residues. The CDR3 DNA follows: TGTGCCAGCTCACCAACCGGACAGCGATACGAGCAGTACGTC. Translation: CASSPTGQRYEQYV.

The chain carries TRBV24-1 and TRBJ2-2, with 7 bases identical to TRBD2. This CDR3 is 14 amino acids long. CDR1 KGHDR and CDR2 SFDVKD come from the germline V gene. J gave up 5 bases and V 5 bases, and 4 bases lay outside the gene matches. DNA for the CDR3: TGTGCCACCAGTGGGGTCGGGAGGACCGGGGAGCTGTTTTTT. It codes for CATSGVGRTGELFF.

In its sample, this clonotype was seen many times. The chain carries TRBV7-2 and TRBJ1-5; the D gene is possibly TRBD1 (5 bases). This CDR3 is built from 15 residues. The germline CDR1 and CDR2 sequences are SGHTA and FQGNSA. V was cut by 1 base and J by 3 bases, with 10 bases left in between. The CDR3 nucleotides are TGTGCCAGCAGCTTAGAGGGGCCACTCAATCAGCCCCAGCATTTT. It specifies CASSLEGPLNQPQHF.

This clonotype was seen a few times. This chain connects TRBV7-2 to TRBJ1-2, with TRBD1 matching 9 bases. The germline V gene has CDR1 SGHTA and CDR2 FQGNSA. With V trimmed by 6 bases and J by 4 bases, 6 bases remained unmatched. The CDR3 is made up of 14 amino acids. The CDR3 DNA is TGTGCCAGCAGGGGACAGGGCCCCCGCTATGGCTACACCTTC. This gives the protein CASRGQGPRYGYTF.

The sample holds many counts of this clonotype. V gene TRBV7-8 combines with J gene TRBJ1-2; no reliable D call. V lost 8 bases and J 4 bases, leaving 17 bases between the germline ends. The germline CDR1 and CDR2 sequences are SGHVS and FQNEAQ. The CDR3 loop spans 14 amino acids. The CDR3 spells CASLGIEPFYGYTF. The DNA for the CDR3 is TGTGCCAGCCTGGGGATTGAGCCCTTCTATGGCTACACCTTC.